This TCR beta chain was sequenced during a study of T cell responses to AZD1222 COVID-19 vaccine. General study points: The study found Spike-specific TCR breadth and depth rose after two AZD1222 doses. Within unmutated variant regions lay the reported targets of nearly half of spike-specific TCRs. Just 5 to 7 AZD1222 recipients were seropositive at baseline.

Only in-frame clones appear in the TCRdb table, and some are missing; sequencing was by immunoSEQ multiplex PCR. The data show about 140,000 clones, with over 85% seen just once and about 5% held by the top ten. CDR3 length equals 13 residues. V dropped 5 bases and J dropped 1; count of bases not matched to a gene: 0. Germline CDR1 reads MNHNY; CDR2 reads SVGAGI (reference sequence). As regards this clone: What it binds is unknown.

The rearrangement links TRBV6-6 to TRBJ1-1; 8 nucleotides match TRBD1. The sample consisted of peripheral blood, taken on day 0 of AZD1222 vaccination. The receptor was derived from an adult in good health. In DNA form, the CDR3 reads TGTGCCAGCAGTGACAGGGGGAACACTGAAGCTTTCTTT. Amino acids: CASSDRGNTEAFF.